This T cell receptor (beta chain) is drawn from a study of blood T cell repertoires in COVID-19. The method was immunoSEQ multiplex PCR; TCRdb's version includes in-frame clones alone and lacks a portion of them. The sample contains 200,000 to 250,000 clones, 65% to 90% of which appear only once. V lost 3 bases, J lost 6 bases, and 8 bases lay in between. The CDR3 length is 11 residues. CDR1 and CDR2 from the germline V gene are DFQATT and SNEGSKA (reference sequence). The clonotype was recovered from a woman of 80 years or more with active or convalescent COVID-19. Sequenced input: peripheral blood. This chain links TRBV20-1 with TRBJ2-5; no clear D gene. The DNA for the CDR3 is TGCAGTGCTAGGAGGAGCAAGACCCAGTACTTC. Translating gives CSARRSKTQYF.